This TCR beta chain is from a study of blood T cell repertoires in COVID-19 (dated by TCRdb to the early 2020s). Background on the whole study: The collaborator samples originated in the United States, Italy and Spain and spanned the acute and convalescent phases of COVID-19. The material from the prospective study consisted of cDNA or gDNA derived from T cells, B-cell-depleted T cells, or PBMCs. Deeply sampled blood TCRbeta repertoires from subjects exposed to, actively infected with, or recovered from COVID-19 were included in the dataset. A freely available public database, intended as a resource for researchers studying the immune response to SARS-CoV-2, is where the repertoires were released. The samples were drawn from the first 160 participants of the ongoing ImmuneRACE study and from 950 to 1,500 subjects provided by 6 global collaborators. Sample metadata almost always included a de-identified subject ID, COVID-19 status, age in years and sex. HLA class I and class II types, where available, came from metadata supplied by the sample provider rather than from assay-based typing.

TCRbeta CDR3 regions were amplified from genomic DNA using the immunoSEQ Assay, a bias-controlled multiplex PCR. Concerning the study's data processing: The number of nucleated cells in each sample was estimated by amplification of reference gene primers within the assay. To quantify the absolute abundance of each unique TCRbeta CDR3 rearrangement, sequence reads were collapsed and filtered. For each sample, productive Simpson clonality was calculated by taking the square root of Simpson's diversity index across productive rearrangements. As stored in TCRdb, this immuneACCESS dataset retains in-frame rearrangements with V and J assigned. A fraction of the clones does not appear; measured against another copy, unresolved V genes explain less than half of the discrepancy, and the remainder lacks a known reason. D and trimming come from the DNA, and the V and J calls and clone size come from that table. This sample comprises some 120,000 clones, around 87% of them detected only once. About 18% of the sample belongs to the ten largest clones.

Overall study results and their limits: The amount of clinical and demographic metadata varied by source and participant and was provided uncurated.

About this clone itself: Its target antigen remains unknown. Base qualities are not at hand, and no much larger clone is one base apart.

Another Seattle source contributed samples from volunteer blood donors who had recovered from COVID-19. Collaborating institutions collected whole blood in K2EDTA tubes following their own protocols. For TCRbeta analysis, collaborators shipped samples in one of three forms: frozen whole blood, isolated PBMCs, or DNA extracted from either of those sample types. The CDR3 contains 15 residues, cysteine and phenylalanine counted. Only the CDR3 region is kept as DNA, spanning 45 bases read in frame from base 1. V and J are truncated by 4 bases and 5 bases respectively, leaving an intervening sequence of 14 bases. The germline V gene (reference sequence) provides CDR1 MNHNY and CDR2 SVGAGI.

The receptor was derived from a woman in her forties or fifties who had recovered from COVID-19. The V and J genes are TRBV6-6 and TRBJ2-2; confidence is insufficient to name the D gene. Material: peripheral blood. This receptor has the CDR3 CASSWLRQKTGELFF. The sequenced DNA is TGTGCCAGCAGTTGGTTGCGGCAAAAAACCGGGGAGCTGTTTTTT.